This T cell receptor beta chain was retrieved from a study of cytomegalovirus exposure and HLA in healthy donors. Study summary: T cells numbering around 180 million yielded roughly 120 million unique TCR beta sequences in an earlier analysis. Study-wide points: The authors assumed roughly uniform sequencing depth across donors for presence/absence analyses. Cytomegalovirus association was assigned to approximately 160 TCR beta chains. Common viral pathogens were later found to be apparently linked to several of the most significant clusters.

PCR used 60 Vbeta primers and 13 Jbeta primers. TCRdb's table, derived via immunoSEQ multiplex PCR, lists solely in-frame clones and lacks some. The sample includes approximately 150,000 clones, more than 60% of them seen just once. Concerning this clone: The antigen is unknown.

The germline CDR1 and CDR2 sequences are SEHNR and FQNEAQ (reference sequence). The CDR3 contains 16 residues. V dropped 2 bases and J dropped 2; count of bases not matched to a gene: 7. The specimen sequenced was PBMCs. This clonotype was sampled from a man aged 40-49 years in good health and CMV-seronegative. This sequence joins TRBV7-9 and TRBJ2-3; 7 positions match TRBD2. The chain's CDR3 is CASSLLAGVDTDTQYF. The CDR3 DNA follows: TGTGCCAGCAGCTTACTCGCGGGGGTTGACACAGATACGCAGTATTTT.